The clone carrying this TCR beta chain was found a few times. These data belong to a study of T-cell memory formation after mild COVID-19. TCRdb re-derived calls from the 5' RACE reads in MiXCR, one entry per CDR3 protein. This table holds a few hundred thousand distinct CDR3 sequences, around 30% found once. This CDR3 is built from 16 residues. In germline, CDR1 is SGHTA, CDR2 FQGNSA. V dropped 3 bases and J dropped 0; count of bases not matched to a gene: 4. J is TRBJ2-2 and V is TRBV7-2, with TRBD1 identical over 7 bases. What was sequenced was PBMCs or a T cell subset sorted from them (not recorded which). The sequence came from an adult woman who had mild COVID-19 (a few samples of this study predate the infection). Cell type and time point are not known. The CDR3 DNA reads as TGTGCCAGCAGCTTTACCGGGACAGCGAACACCGGGGAGCTGTTTTTT. Its protein product is CASSFTGTANTGELFF.